A selection of T cell receptor beta chains follows, all from one sample in a study of T cells in tuberculosis. Assay used: immunoSEQ multiplex PCR; TCRdb lists only in-frame clones, some missing. The profile shows more than 40,000 clones, about 94% of them singletons. The sample comprised PBMCs. The receptors originated from a donor aged 10-29 years with latent tuberculosis or without tuberculosis infection. Some clones in this sample may be carry-over from other donors' samples. CDR3s include the opening cysteine and the closing phenylalanine or tryptophan. A D gene is named only where the DNA matches it firmly. Size tells how often a clone was seen (once, few, many) or the class of an expanded clone, and some rows leave it out.

>TRBJ2-1|-|-|TRBV2
CASVENEQFF
TGTGCCAGCGTAGAGAATGAGCAGTTCTTC
>TRBJ2-7|TRBD2|-|TRBV28
CASSLLAGGYEQYF
TGTGCCAGCAGCCTACTAGCGGGAGGGTACGAGCAGTACTTC
>TRBJ2-5|-|-|TRBV7-8
CASSTVFFGRTIQETQYF
TGTGCCAGCAGCACCGTATTTTTTGGGAGGACGATCCAAGAGACCCAGTACTTC
>TRBJ1-1|-|-|TRBV7-9
CASSLPPSLGAFF
TGTGCCAGCAGCTTACCTCCAAGTCTCGGAGCTTTCTTT
>TRBJ2-1|TRBD2|-|TRBV19
CASIGLASSPHNEQFF
TGTGCCAGTATCGGACTAGCTAGTAGTCCCCACAATGAGCAGTTCTTC
>TRBJ1-1|TRBD1|-|TRBV7-2
CASSQDYRGLVTEAFF
TGTGCCAGCAGCCAAGATTACAGGGGGCTGGTCACTGAAGCTTTCTTT
>TRBJ2-5|TRBD2|-|TRBV10-1
CASSESGTSGINF
TGCGCCAGCAGTGAGTCGGGGACTAGCGGGATTAACTTC
>TRBJ2-7|-|-|TRBV4-1
CASRDRTDSAYEQYF
TGCGCCAGCAGAGACAGGACCGACAGCGCCTACGAGCAGTACTTC
>TRBJ1-5|TRBD1|once|TRBV28
CASGGTGSVSNQPQHF
TGTGCCAGCGGCGGGACAGGGAGCGTGAGCAATCAGCCCCAGCATTTT
>TRBJ2-5|TRBD2|-|TRBV19
CASSIASGSLGETQYF
TGTGCCAGTAGTATCGCTAGCGGGAGTTTGGGAGAGACCCAGTACTTC
>TRBJ2-5|TRBD2|-|TRBV10-3
CAISGGLAGGETQYF
TGTGCCATCAGCGGCGGACTAGCGGGAGGAGAGACCCAGTACTTC
>TRBJ1-1|TRBD1|-|TRBV5-1
CASSWGQGRGDTEAFF
TGCGCCAGCAGCTGGGGACAGGGGCGAGGCGACACTGAAGCTTTCTTT
>TRBJ2-3|TRBD2|-|TRBV4-3
CASSHELAEISDTQYF
TGCGCCAGCAGCCACGAACTAGCGGAGATATCAGATACGCAGTATTTT
>TRBJ2-5|-|-|TRBV4-1
CASSQERVTGETQYF
TGCGCCAGCAGCCAGGAGCGGGTGACAGGGGAGACCCAGTACTTC
>TRBJ2-2|-|-|TRBV30
CAWSASTGELFF
TGTGCCTGGAGTGCATCCACCGGGGAGCTGTTTTTT
>TRBJ2-3|TRBD2|-|TRBV28
CARKLAGGDRGTDTQYF
TGTGCCAGGAAACTAGCGGGAGGGGACCGTGGCACAGATACGCAGTATTTT
>TRBJ1-5|-|-|TRBV19
CASRDRASNQPQHF
TGTGCCAGTAGGGACAGAGCTAGCAATCAGCCCCAGCATTTT
>TRBJ2-5|TRBD2|-|TRBV7-8
CASSSGLAGRETQYF
TGTGCCAGCAGCTCAGGTCTAGCGGGAAGAGAGACCCAGTACTTC
>TRBJ1-2|-|-|TRBV28
CASSIVDRFEGYTF
TGTGCCAGCAGCATCGTTGACAGGTTTGAAGGCTACACCTTC
>TRBJ1-3|-|-|TRBV29-1
CSVKPGLDSVGGNTIYF
TGCAGCGTCAAACCCGGTTTGGACAGCGTCGGTGGAAACACCATATATTTT
>TRBJ2-1|TRBD2|-|TRBV4-2
CASSQGTSGSYNEQFF
TGTGCCAGCAGCCAAGGGACTAGCGGGAGTTACAATGAGCAGTTCTTC
>TRBJ2-5|-|-|TRBV9
CASSPSGRGSGETQYF
TGTGCCAGCAGCCCATCGGGCAGGGGAAGCGGTGAGACCCAGTACTTC
>TRBJ2-7|-|few|TRBV2
CASEYGHSNEQYF
TGTGCCAGCGAATACGGACATTCCAACGAGCAGTACTTC
>TRBJ2-2|-|-|TRBV28
CASSPPGIGELFF
TGTGCCAGCAGTCCCCCGGGTATCGGGGAGCTGTTTTTT
>TRBJ2-1|TRBD2|-|TRBV28
CASREAAGESNEQFF
TGTGCCAGCAGAGAGGCAGCGGGAGAATCCAATGAGCAGTTCTTC
>TRBJ2-1|-|-|TRBV6-5
CASSYSEGEYNEQFF
TGTGCCAGCAGTTACTCCGAGGGAGAGTACAATGAGCAGTTCTTC
>TRBJ2-2|TRBD2|-|TRBV27
CASSPAGPGELFF
TGTGCCAGCAGTCCAGCGGGGCCCGGGGAGCTGTTTTTT
>TRBJ1-1|-|-|TRBV7-8
CASSLVAGAGNTEAFF
TGTGCCAGCAGCTTAGTCGCGGGGGCAGGGAACACTGAAGCTTTCTTT
>TRBJ1-3|-|-|TRBV10-1
CASSEAVSGNTIYF
TGCGCCAGCAGCGAGGCGGTCTCTGGAAACACCATATATTTT
>TRBJ1-5|-|-|TRBV6-5
CASSLQVDQPQHF
TGTGCCAGCAGCCTACAGGTGGATCAGCCCCAGCATTTT
>TRBJ1-2|TRBD1|-|TRBV7-2
CASSLGGTGFLSGYTF
TGTGCCAGCAGCTTAGGGGGGACAGGCTTCTTAAGTGGCTACACCTTC
>TRBJ1-4|TRBD1|once|TRBV18
CASSRTGGYEKLFF
TGTGCCAGCTCGCGGACAGGGGGCTATGAAAAACTGTTTTTT
>TRBJ1-2|-|-|TRBV9
CASSPGQLQGGGYTF
TGTGCCAGCAGCCCCGGACAGCTACAAGGGGGAGGCTACACCTTC
>TRBJ1-2|-|-|TRBV30
CAWSEVRGYTF
TGTGCCTGGAGTGAAGTCCGGGGCTACACCTTC
>TRBJ2-3|-|-|TRBV30
CAWSSGEPTTDTQYF
TGTGCCTGGAGTTCGGGGGAGCCGACCACAGATACGCAGTATTTT
>TRBJ2-7|TRBD1|-|TRBV10-2
CASSESTGGREQYF
TGCGCCAGCAGTGAGTCGACAGGGGGCAGGGAGCAGTACTTC
>TRBJ2-7|TRBD1|-|TRBV5-5
CASSLHGTAYEQYF
TGTGCCAGCAGCCTTCACGGGACAGCCTACGAGCAGTACTTC
>TRBJ1-1|TRBD1|-|TRBV4-3
CASSQDGTGGFTEAFF
TGCGCCAGCAGCCAAGATGGCACAGGGGGTTTCACTGAAGCTTTCTTT
>TRBJ2-7|TRBD1|-|TRBV27
CASSFGTAYEQYF
TGTGCCAGCAGTTTCGGGACAGCCTACGAGCAGTACTTC
>TRBJ2-7|TRBD1|-|TRBV28
CASSLPTGTGVEQYF
TGTGCCAGCAGTTTACCTACCGGGACAGGGGTCGAGCAGTACTTC
>TRBJ2-1|TRBD2|-|TRBV6-5
CASSRSGGYMDEQFF
TGTGCCAGCAGTCGCTCCGGGGGGTACATGGATGAGCAGTTCTTC
>TRBJ2-7|TRBD1|-|TRBV27
CASHSRGTGVYEQYF
TGTGCCAGCCATTCTCGGGGGACAGGTGTCTACGAGCAGTACTTC
>TRBJ1-1|-|-|TRBV28
CASSLANTEAFF
TGTGCCAGCAGTCTAGCGAACACTGAAGCTTTCTTT
>TRBJ2-7|-|-|TRBV7-9
CASSLGLGGKYF
TGTGCCAGCAGCTTAGGTTTGGGGGGAAAGTACTTC
>TRBJ2-5|-|once|TRBV5-1
CASSFTGSTQETQYF
TGCGCCAGCAGCTTTACAGGGTCAACACAAGAGACCCAGTACTTC
>TRBJ1-2|-|-|TRBV9
CASSETTRNYGYTF
TGTGCCAGCAGCGAAACGACGAGGAACTATGGCTACACCTTC
>TRBJ1-3|-|-|TRBV2
CASGLMYTIYF
TGTGCCAGCGGACTTATGTACACCATATATTTT
>TRBJ1-1|-|-|TRBV28
CASSLKGPRNTEAFF
TGTGCCAGCAGTTTAAAGGGGCCCCGGAACACTGAAGCTTTCTTT
>TRBJ2-7|TRBD1|-|TRBV7-2
CASSFRGTYEQYF
TGTGCCAGCAGTTTCAGGGGGACCTACGAGCAGTACTTC
>TRBJ2-7|-|-|TRBV19
CASQGFEYEQYF
TGTGCCAGTCAGGGATTCGAGTACGAGCAGTACTTC
>TRBJ2-7|-|once|TRBV29-1
CSVVDSYEQYF
TGCAGCGTGGTAGACTCCTACGAGCAGTACTTC
>TRBJ2-2|-|-|TRBV18
CASSPTGNTGELFF
TGTGCCAGCTCACCCACAGGAAACACCGGGGAGCTGTTTTTT